The 30 T cell receptor beta chains listed next were all sequenced from one sample in a study of cytomegalovirus exposure and HLA in healthy donors. Researchers ran the PCR with 60 Vbeta and 13 Jbeta primers. Some clones are missing from TCRdb's copy, which holds only in-frame ones; the method was immunoSEQ multiplex PCR. This sample has some 160,000 clones; around 80% occur once, and the top ten carry 1.5% to 2%. The specimen was PBMCs. Source of these receptors: a man aged 18 to 35 in good health and CMV-seronegative.

The V gene is TRBV4-1, the J gene TRBJ2-1, with 9 bases identical to TRBD1. The CDR3 length is 14 residues. After removal of 3 bases from V and 9 bases from J, the junction contained 6 bases not matched to a gene. In germline, CDR1 is MGHRA, CDR2 YSYEKL. This chain's CDR3 is CASSQGQGVVEQFF. The CDR3 DNA follows: TGCGCCAGCAGCCAGGGACAGGGAGTGGTTGAGCAGTTCTTC.

CDR3 residues: CASSLTGYEQYF. The CDR3 DNA follows: TGTGCCAGCAGTCTAACAGGGTACGAGCAGTACTTC. This chain joins TRBV7-9 and TRBJ2-7, with D tentatively TRBD1 (6 bases). The V end was cut by 6 bases, the J end by 4 bases, with 10 bases between. Germline CDR1 is SEHNR and CDR2 is FQNEAQ (reference sequence). The CDR3 contains 12 residues.

The chain has TRBV6-5 and TRBJ1-1; TRBD1 matches at 10 bases. The CDR3 spans 15 residues. Unmatched junction bases numbered 8, after V lost 7 bases and J lost 3 bases. The germline V gene has CDR1 MNHEY and CDR2 SVGAGI. The CDR3 spells CASIGTGDRDTEAFF. CDR3 sequence (DNA): TGTGCCAGCATCGGGACAGGGGATAGGGACACTGAAGCTTTCTTT.

The gene calls are TRBV5-4 and TRBJ2-1; 7 positions agree with TRBD1. This CDR3 spans 13 amino acids. V lost 5 bases and J lost 3; bases outside the gene matches: 2. Germline V gene sequence: CDR1 SGHNT, CDR2 YYREEE (reference sequence). The CDR3 region is CASSWDSYNEQFF. In DNA form, the CDR3 reads TGTGCCAGCAGTTGGGACAGCTACAATGAGCAGTTCTTC.

The chain has TRBV10-3 and TRBJ1-1; 9 bases agree with TRBD1. Germline V CDR1 and CDR2: ENHRY, SYGVKD. With 5 bases clipped from V and 0 bases from J, the junction kept 7 bases outside the gene matches. The CDR3 length is 16 residues. The CDR3 is CAISRDRVGMNTEAFF. CDR3 in DNA: TGTGCCATCAGTAGGGACAGGGTTGGGATGAACACTGAAGCTTTCTTT.

The V gene is TRBV29-1, the J gene TRBJ2-7; possible D gene TRBD2, 6 bases. Germline CDR1 SQVTM, CDR2 ANQGSEA. The V end was cut by 4 bases, the J end by 3 bases, with 13 bases between. There are 13 residues in the CDR3. The CDR3 spells CSVGSTGDYEQYF. In nucleotides, the CDR3 is TGCAGCGTTGGATCTACGGGGGACTACGAGCAGTACTTC.

V usage is TRBV5-4 and J usage is TRBJ2-5; D is possibly TRBD1 (5 bases). TRBJ2-7 explains the end of the DNA better; the J call may be wrong. The CDR3 is 14 residues long. Germline V gene lookup returns CDR1 SGHNT and CDR2 YYREEE (reference sequence). The CDR3 region has the DNA TGTGCCAGCAGCTTGGAAGGGGCCCTATACGAGCAGTACTTC. Its translation is CASSLEGALYEQYF.

The chain has TRBV19 and TRBJ2-7, with TRBD2 matching 14 bases. There are 15 residues in the CDR3. Germline V gene data show CDR1 as LNHDA and CDR2 as SQIVND (reference sequence). The DNA for the CDR3 is TGTGTCGGGACTAGCGGGGGTGATCACTCCTACGAGCAGTACTTC. Translation: CVGTSGGDHSYEQYF.

The genes are TRBV9 and TRBJ1-4; D uncertain. Per the germline V gene, CDR1 is SGDLS and CDR2 is YYNGEE. V lost 4 bases to trimming and J lost 0 bases, with 13 bases between them. CDR3 length: 16 amino acids. The CDR3 bases are TGTGCCAGCAGCCCCACGGGGTCTGCAACTAATGAAAAACTGTTTTTT. Protein product: CASSPTGSATNEKLFF. The complete variable domain, with remaining parts taken from reference TRBV9 and TRBJ1-4, reads DSGVTQTPKHLITATGQRVTLRCSPRSGDLSVYWYQQSLDQGLQFLIQYYNGEERAKGNILERFSAQQFPDLHSELNLSSLELGDSALYFCASSPTGSATNEKLFFGSGTQLSVL.

The chain couples TRBV5-5 to TRBJ2-1; possibly TRBD1 for D (5 bases). Trimming removed 4 bases at V and 10 bases at J, with 12 bases between. Per germline, CDR1 SGHKS and CDR2 YYEKEE (reference sequence). CDR3 length: 12 amino acids. The CDR3 here is CASSQGEGEQFF. The CDR3, as DNA: TGTGCCAGCAGCCAAGGGGAAGGCGAGCAGTTCTTC.

This chain connects TRBV19 to TRBJ1-4, with unresolved D. Germline loops: CDR1 LNHDA, CDR2 SQIVND (reference sequence). The CDR3 is 13 residues long. The V and J ends lost 4 bases and 4 bases respectively, with 7 bases between them. The CDR3 coding sequence is TGTGCCAGTAGTAGCCAGGTTAATGAAAAACTGTTTTTT. Translation: CASSSQVNEKLFF.

The chain links TRBV5-1 to TRBJ1-2; 7 bases match TRBD1. There are 16 residues in the CDR3. After removal of 0 bases from V and 2 bases from J, the junction contained 7 bases not matched to a gene. From germline, CDR1 is SGHRS and CDR2 YFSETQ. CDR3 sequence (DNA): TGCGCCAGCAGCTTGGGGGACCTGGGACAGAACTATGGCTACACCTTC. Translation: CASSLGDLGQNYGYTF. Combining the CDR3 with reference TRBV5-1 and TRBJ1-2 gives the whole variable domain KAGVTQTPRYLIKTRGQQVTLSCSPISGHRSVSWYQQTPGQGLQFLFEYFSETQRNKGNFPGRFSGRQFSNSRSEMNVSTLELGDSALYLCASSLGDLGQNYGYTFGSGTRLTVV.

This rearrangement joins TRBV15 to TRBJ1-5; TRBD1 is a possible D gene (6 bases). This CDR3 has 15 amino acids. Germline CDR1 and CDR2: LNHNV and YYDKDF (reference sequence). V was pared by 0 bases and J by 11 bases, with 17 bases between. The CDR3 DNA reads as TGTGCCACCAGCAGAGACCCGGGACATAAAGGGACCCAGCATTTT. Amino acid sequence: CATSRDPGHKGTQHF.

The chain carries TRBV19 and TRBJ2-3, with 7 bases lining up with TRBD1. Losses at the gene ends were 4 bases for V and 3 bases for J; bases not matched to a gene: 7. The germline V gene encodes CDR1 LNHDA and CDR2 SQIVND (reference sequence). This CDR3 comprises 15 residues. As DNA, the CDR3 is TGTGCCAGTAGTAGACAGGGTTTTGAGACAGATACGCAGTATTTT. Encoded protein: CASSRQGFETDTQYF. The full variable domain, with the rest looked up from reference TRBV19 and TRBJ2-3, is DGGITQSPKYLFRKEGQNVTLSCEQNLNHDAMYWYRQDPGQGLRLIYYSQIVNDFQKGDIAEGYSVSREKKESFPLTVTSAQKNPTAFYLCASSRQGFETDTQYFGPGTRLTVL.

The chain carries TRBV10-3 and TRBJ1-3; 8 bases line up with TRBD1. Trimming cost V 4 bases and J 0 bases; bases outside gene matches: 5. This CDR3 has 16 residues. The germline V gene encodes CDR1 ENHRY and CDR2 SYGVKD. This CDR3 reads CAISGTGSLSGNTIYF. DNA of the CDR3: TGTGCCATCAGTGGGACAGGGTCCCTCTCTGGAAACACCATATATTTT.

Only one count was recorded for this clone. V gene TRBV6-6 combines with J gene TRBJ2-7, with D unclear. Germline lookup yields CDR1 MNHNY and CDR2 SVGAGI (reference sequence). This CDR3 is built from 14 residues. Trimming removed 6 bases from V and 1 base from J, with 13 bases in between. The CDR3 nucleotides read TGTGCCAGCAGCAATAGTGTCGGGTCCTACGAGCAGTACTTC. It codes for CASSNSVGSYEQYF.

The chain recombines TRBV28 with TRBJ2-4, with D unresolved. Trimming took 6 bases from V and 0 from J, leaving 9 bases between them. The CDR3 spans 14 residues. Germline V CDR1 and CDR2: MDHEN, SYDVKM. In nucleotides, the CDR3 is TGTGCCAGCAGACCACCGGGAGCCAAAAACATTCAGTACTTC. It translates to CASRPPGAKNIQYF.

This clone was counted a few times. The chain carries TRBV28 and TRBJ2-5; D unresolved. CDR1 and CDR2 from the germline V gene are MDHEN and SYDVKM. The CDR3 is 14 residues long. V shed 6 bases and J shed 1 base, with 12 bases lying between them. The CDR3 spells CASRPGSPQETQYF. As DNA, the CDR3 is TGTGCCAGCAGGCCGGGTTCCCCCCAAGAGACCCAGTACTTC.

The V gene is TRBV28, the J gene TRBJ1-5, with 9 bases matching TRBD1. This CDR3 has 15 residues. Germline V gives CDR1 MDHEN, CDR2 SYDVKM. The V gene end was trimmed by 10 bases and the J gene end by 2 bases; junction bases not matched to a gene: 9. DNA for the CDR3: TGTGCCACCAAGACAGGGGGGAATCGCAATCAGCCCCAGCATTTT. It codes for CATKTGGNRNQPQHF.

The V call is TRBV15, the J call TRBJ2-7; TRBD2 might be the D (7 bases). V was trimmed by 3 bases and J by 4 bases, leaving 16 bases between them. The CDR3 has 15 amino acids. Germline CDR1 is LNHNV and CDR2 is YYDKDF (reference sequence). Here the CDR3 reads CATSSDTGGWYEQYF. Here the CDR3 DNA reads TGTGCCACCAGCAGCGACACGGGGGGCTGGTACGAGCAGTACTTC.

The V and J genes are TRBV7-9 and TRBJ2-3; TRBD2 is a possible D gene (6 bases). CDR3 length: 16 residues. CDR1 and CDR2 (germline): SEHNR, FQNEAQ (reference sequence). Deletions cut 4 bases from V and 0 bases from J, with 14 bases between. The CDR3 DNA reads TGTGCCAGCAGCTCCGGGACTCTAACTAGCACAGATACGCAGTATTTT. Residues: CASSSGTLTSTDTQYF.

The CDR3 region is CASSQGPRAGANTEAFF. The CDR3 coding sequence is TGCGCCAGCAGCCAAGGCCCTCGGGCAGGGGCGAACACTGAAGCTTTCTTT. The rearrangement links TRBV4-1 to TRBJ1-1, with D possibly being TRBD1 (6 bases). V shed 1 base and J shed 1 base, with 16 bases lying between them. The CDR3 is 17 residues long. Germline CDR1 MGHRA, CDR2 YSYEKL.

The genes are TRBV7-9 and TRBJ2-2, with a tentative D call TRBD1 (6 bases). The CDR3 is made up of 15 amino acids. CDR1 and CDR2 (germline): SEHNR, FQNEAQ (reference sequence). Trimming pared 4 bases from V and 1 base from J, leaving 10 bases between. The DNA of the CDR3 is TGTGCCAGCAGCTCGGGACACCTGAACACCGGGGAGCTGTTTTTT. Protein sequence: CASSSGHLNTGELFF.

V gene TRBV6-5 combines with J gene TRBJ1-2; 8 bases fit TRBD1. The CDR3 covers 13 residues. The germline gives CDR1 MNHEY, CDR2 SVGAGI. The V and J ends lost 6 bases and 6 bases, in that order; junction bases with no gene match: 6. The CDR3 region is CASSRTGRDGYTF. DNA for the CDR3: TGTGCCAGCAGCCGGACAGGGAGAGATGGCTACACCTTC.

This clone was found once. The genes are TRBV10-3 and TRBJ2-7; tentative D call: TRBD2 (5 bases). Trimming stripped 5 bases from V and 4 bases from J, with 9 bases between. The CDR3 has 12 residues. CDR1 is ENHRY, CDR2 SYGVKD, per germline. The CDR3 region is CAISRELYEQYF. Here the CDR3 DNA reads TGTGCCATCAGTAGGGAGTTATACGAGCAGTACTTC.

Concerning this clone itself: The junction shows a germline mismatch at one end, possibly a read error. The V call is TRBV2, the J call TRBJ2-5; 10 bases align to TRBD2. There are 14 residues in the CDR3. Germline V gives CDR1 SNHLY, CDR2 FYNNEI. CDR3 in DNA: TGTGCCAGCCCCAAGACTAGCGGGCCAGAGGCCCAGTACTTC. This gives the protein CASPKTSGPEAQYF.

This chain joins TRBV7-2 and TRBJ2-1; the match to TRBD2 covers 7 bases. Germline V gene data show CDR1 as SGHTA and CDR2 as FQGNSA. The CDR3 extends over 18 amino acids. Trimming took 6 bases from V and 1 from J; bases not matched to a gene: 15. The CDR3 sequence: CASSPRGASGPSYNEQFF. The CDR3 DNA sequence: TGTGCCAGCAGTCCTAGGGGTGCTAGCGGTCCTTCCTACAATGAGCAGTTCTTC.

The chain recombines TRBV11-3 with TRBJ2-2; 7 bases align to TRBD1. CDR1 is SGHNT, CDR2 YENEEA, per germline. This CDR3 has 16 residues. The trim removed 8 bases at V and 3 bases at J, leaving 12 bases unmatched. The CDR3 loop reads CASGGDRDRDTGELFF. As DNA, the CDR3 is TGTGCCAGCGGGGGTGACCGGGACAGAGACACCGGGGAGCTGTTTTTT.

This chain links TRBV6-1 with TRBJ2-1; 8 bases fit TRBD1. CDR3 length: 15 residues. CDR1 and CDR2 (germline): MNHNS, SASEGT. V dropped 3 bases and J dropped 8; count of bases not matched to a gene: 9. The CDR3 reads CASSDQGATLDEQFF. DNA of the CDR3: TGTGCCAGCAGTGACCAGGGGGCCACCTTGGATGAGCAGTTCTTC.

This chain joins TRBV12-5 and TRBJ2-1; 7 nucleotides match TRBD1. The CDR3 has 15 amino acids. After removal of 3 bases from V and 5 bases from J, the junction contained 7 bases not matched to a gene. CDR1 and CDR2 (germline): LGHNT, FRNRAP. The CDR3 sequence: CASGFRGREHNEQFF. CDR3 nucleotide sequence: TGTGCTAGTGGTTTCAGGGGGAGAGAACACAATGAGCAGTTCTTC.